This paragraph covers one TCR beta chain sequence. The antigen is undetermined. An even split of each subset's genomic DNA across several immunoSEQ plates was performed. Method: immunoSEQ multiplex PCR; TCRdb's copy keeps in-frame clones and lacks some. This table holds roughly 2.4 million clones, about 94% found once. The data are from a study of shared clonotypes between healthy human individuals. Whole-study results and caveats: The study generally estimated greater richness for naive than memory subsets. Sequencing depth was a factor that was expected to affect clonotype sharing among donors.

Sequenced: naive CD4+ T cells sorted from blood. The subset here: CD45RA+ positively selected. The clonotype was recovered from a man in his late teens or twenties in good health.

In nucleotides, the CDR3 is TGTGCCAGCAGCGTAGTATGGGGTGAGCAGTTCTTC. It codes for CASSVVWGEQFF. The chain combines TRBV9 with TRBJ2-1; D ambiguous. This CDR3 has 12 amino acids. Germline V lookup: CDR1 SGDLS, CDR2 YYNGEE. V gave up 0 bases and J gave up 9 bases, with 7 bases separating them.